This is a list of T cell receptor beta chains from one sample in a study of identical twins. TCRdb re-called the 5' RACE reads through MiXCR, storing one row per CDR3 protein. The table includes some 1,700,000 distinct CDR3 sequences, about 32% detected once. The sample taken for sequencing was cord blood. The receptors were gathered from a newborn girl in good health. The CDR3 runs from the conserved cysteine through the conserved F or W. D genes are given only for firm matches. Expanded clones get a size class; other rows say once, few or many, or leave the size out.

D gene	J gene	clone size	V gene	CDR3 protein	CDR3 DNA
NA	TRBJ1-5	NA	TRBV6-1	CASSEWGDRSQPQHF	TGTGCCAGCAGTGAATGGGGGGATCGCAGTCAGCCCCAGCATTTT
NA	TRBJ2-2	NA	TRBV10-2	CASALGGVFTGELFF	TGCGCCAGCGCTCTAGGCGGGGTTTTCACCGGGGAGCTGTTTTTT
TRBD1	TRBJ2-5	few	TRBV10-3	CAIKFGRGETQYF	TGTGCCATCAAGTTCGGCAGGGGGGAGACCCAGTACTTC
TRBD2	TRBJ2-1	NA	TRBV24-1	CATSGDYPNNEQFF	TGTGCCACCAGTGGGGACTACCCGAACAATGAGCAGTTCTTC
TRBD1	TRBJ1-2	NA	TRBV29-1	CSAQLQGNYGYTF	TGCAGCGCTCAATTACAGGGGAACTATGGCTACACCTTC
NA	TRBJ1-2	NA	TRBV20-1	CSARVEVINGYTF	TGCAGTGCTAGAGTGGAAGTTATCAATGGCTACACCTTC
NA	TRBJ1-4	few	TRBV7-2	CASSLDFGAATNEKLFF	TGTGCCAGCAGCTTAGACTTTGGGGCGGCAACTAATGAAAAACTGTTTTTT
NA	TRBJ2-1	once	TRBV20-1	CSASGGKAQFF	TGCAGTGCTAGCGGGGGTAAGGCCCAGTTCTTC
NA	TRBJ2-2	few	TRBV13	CASSGENTGELFF	TGTGCCAGCAGCGGAGAGAACACCGGGGAGCTGTTTTTT
TRBD2	TRBJ2-7	few	TRBV28	CASSSPSGNPAYEQYF	TGTGCCAGCAGTTCACCTAGCGGGAACCCCGCCTACGAGCAGTACTTC
NA	TRBJ1-5	NA	TRBV20-1	CSASSLNQPQHF	TGCAGTGCTAGTTCCCTGAATCAGCCCCAGCATTTT